One and the same sample provided the 6 T cell receptor beta chains below, sequenced in a study of beta chain features in type 1 diabetes (dated by TCRdb to 2017 to 2018). Library creation used the immunoSEQ multiplex PCR assay. The entire isolated RNA was reverse transcribed using the High Capacity cDNA Reverse Transcription Kit, and thus expressed TCRB transcripts were sequenced. Sourced from immuneACCESS, this table was stored by TCRdb with only in-frame sequences that have V and J called. A share of the clones is absent; for the studies checked, an unresolved V gene accounts for under half, and the remainder has no known explanation. The sample table shows 350,000 to 400,000 clones, and about 15% are seen once. The biggest ten clones account for under 0.02% of the sample. Sequencing was carried out using naive CD4+ T cells from blood. The sample's cell subset or site, from its label and the paper: true naive CD4+ T cells. The receptors originated from a woman aged 18-29 years in good health.

The CDR3 loop reads CASSNGDRAGSGEQFF. DNA of the CDR3: TGCGCCAGCAGCAACGGGGACAGGGCTGGTTCAGGTGAGCAGTTCTTC. This rearrangement joins TRBV5-1 to TRBJ2-1; 9 bases line up with TRBD1. Looked up from germline, CDR1 is SGHRS and CDR2 is YFSETQ. There are 16 residues in the CDR3. Losses at the gene ends were 4 bases for V and 9 bases for J; bases not matched to a gene: 14.

V gene TRBV7-2 combines with J gene TRBJ2-3; TRBD2 matches at 13 bases. V was clipped by 4 bases and J by 0 bases; unmatched bases: 4. This CDR3 region has 17 residues. Germline V lookup: CDR1 SGHTA, CDR2 FQGNSA. CDR3 loop: CASSYRLAGGSTDTQYF. The CDR3 coding sequence is TGTGCCAGCAGCTACCGACTAGCGGGAGGAAGCACAGATACGCAGTATTTT.

This clone has only a few counts. This chain links TRBV30 with TRBJ1-1; 12 nucleotides line up with TRBD1. Looked up from germline, CDR1 is GTSNPN and CDR2 is SVGIG (reference sequence). J lost 4 bases, V lost 5 bases, and 5 bases had no gene match. The CDR3 has 14 amino acids. The CDR3, as DNA: TGTGCCTGGGACAAGGGACAGGGGGCCACTGAAGCTTTCTTT. Its translation: CAWDKGQGATEAFF.

This clone turned up a few times. This chain connects TRBV29-1 to TRBJ2-1; tentative D call: TRBD2 (6 bases). With 8 bases removed from V and 2 bases from J, the gap between germline ends came to 19 bases. The CDR3 covers 15 residues. Germline V CDR1 and CDR2: SQVTM, ANQGSEA. As DNA, the CDR3 is TGCAGCCTCACCTCCGGGACTCGCGCCTACAATGAGCAGTTCTTC. Translating it yields CSLTSGTRAYNEQFF.

This chain uses TRBV7-2 with TRBJ2-7; 8 nucleotides line up with TRBD1. With 6 bases clipped from V and 9 bases from J, the junction kept 10 bases outside the gene matches. This CDR3 contains 13 residues. CDR1 and CDR2 from the germline V gene are SGHTA and FQGNSA. CDR3 amino acids: CASRFDRGTGQYF. The CDR3 DNA follows: TGTGCCAGCAGATTTGATCGGGGGACAGGGCAGTACTTC.

Notes on this clone: No conserved phenylalanine or tryptophan is present at the end of the CDR3, so a read error is the likely explanation. Because the CDR3's place on the DNA is in doubt, the DNA is left out and the CDR3 is given as listed by TCRdb. The CDR3 protein is CASSCPAV. V and J are TRBV5-1 and TRBJ2-3; the table calls TRBD2, which could not be checked here. Termini included, the CDR3 measures 8 amino acids. Germline CDR1 is SGHRS and CDR2 is YFSETQ.